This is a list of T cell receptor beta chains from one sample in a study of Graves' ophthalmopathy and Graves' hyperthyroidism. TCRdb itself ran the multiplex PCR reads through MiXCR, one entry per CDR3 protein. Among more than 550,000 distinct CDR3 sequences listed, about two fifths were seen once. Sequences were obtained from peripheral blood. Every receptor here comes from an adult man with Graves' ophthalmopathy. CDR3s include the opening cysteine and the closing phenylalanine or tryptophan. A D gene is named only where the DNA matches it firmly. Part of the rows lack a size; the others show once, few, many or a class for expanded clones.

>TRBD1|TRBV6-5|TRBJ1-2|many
TGTGCCAGCAGTTACGACAGGGGGGTCTACACCTTC
CASSYDRGVYTF
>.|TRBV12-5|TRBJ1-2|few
TGTGCTAGTGGTTTGGTTAAGCAGGTCTATGGCTACACCTTC
CASGLVKQVYGYTF
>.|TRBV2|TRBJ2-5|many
TGTGCCAGCAGCCCCCGAGAGACCCAGTACTTC
CASSPRETQYF
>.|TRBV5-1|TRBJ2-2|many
TGCGCCAGCAGCTTAGACGGAGGAGCTTCAGCCGGGGAGCTGTTTTTT
CASSLDGGASAGELFF
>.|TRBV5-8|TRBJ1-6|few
TGTGCCAGCAGGACTCAAGTCCAGGAGTCACCCCTCCACTTT
CASRTQVQESPLHF
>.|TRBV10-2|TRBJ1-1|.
TGCGCCAGCAGTGGGGCGACGGCCCTCACTGAAGCTTTCTTT
CASSGATALTEAFF
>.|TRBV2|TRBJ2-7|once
TGTGCCAGCAGTGAAGCAGGAGACGGCGAGCAGTACTTC
CASSEAGDGEQYF
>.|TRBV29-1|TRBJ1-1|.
TGCAGCGGCGGGGGAGGCTCGTTT
CSGGGGSF
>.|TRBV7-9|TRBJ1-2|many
TGTGCCAGCACCGGGACGGACTATGGCTACACCTTC
CASTGTDYGYTF
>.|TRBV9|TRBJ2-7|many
TGTGCCAGCAGCAGAGTGGCGGGAGAGCAGTACTTC
CASSRVAGEQYF
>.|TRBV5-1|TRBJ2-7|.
TGCGCCAACAGCTTGGAGGGGGGAGTTTTCTACGAGCAGTACTTC
CANSLEGGVFYEQYF
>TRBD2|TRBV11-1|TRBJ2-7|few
TGTGCCAGCAGCTTAGCGCCGGGTAGCGGGAACTCCTACGAGCAGTACTTC
CASSLAPGSGNSYEQYF
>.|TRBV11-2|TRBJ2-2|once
TGTGCCAGCACTCACGGGGTGTACACCGGGGAGCTGTTTTTT
CASTHGVYTGELFF
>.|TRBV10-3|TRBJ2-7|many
TGTGCCATCGGGGGTTACGAGCAGTACTTC
CAIGGYEQYF
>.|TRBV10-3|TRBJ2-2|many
TGTGCCATCAGAACACAGCGCCGGGACACCGGGGAGCTGTTTTTT
CAIRTQRRDTGELFF
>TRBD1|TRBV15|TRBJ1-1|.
TGTGCCACCAGCAGAGTTACAGGGGGATTGAACACTGAAGCTTTCTTT
CATSRVTGGLNTEAFF
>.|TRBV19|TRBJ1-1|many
TGTGCCAGTAGTCAGGTCCCAGGGGACACTGAAGCTTTCTTT
CASSQVPGDTEAFF
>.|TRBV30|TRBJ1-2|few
TGTGCCTGGAGCCCCGGCCAGGTTGGCTACACCTTC
CAWSPGQVGYTF
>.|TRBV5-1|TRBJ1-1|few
TGCGCCAGCAGCCAGGCGGGGGCGGGGGCTGAAGCTTTCTTT
CASSQAGAGAEAFF
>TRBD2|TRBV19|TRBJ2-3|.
TGTGCCAGTAGTACAACCCGGACTAGCGGGGGCGGCACAGATACGCAGTATTTT
CASSTTRTSGGGTDTQYF
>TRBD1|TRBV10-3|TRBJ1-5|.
TGTGCCAGCAGTGCCCCGATAGAGGGGGCTAATCAGCCCCAGCATTTT
CASSAPIEGANQPQHF
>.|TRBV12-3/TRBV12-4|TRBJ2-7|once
TGTGCCAGCAGACGATCCCGAAAACTCTACGAGCAGTACTTC
CASRRSRKLYEQYF
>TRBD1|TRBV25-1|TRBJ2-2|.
TGTGCCAGCAGCTTGGACAGGCGTGCGAACACCGGGGATCTGTTTTTT
CASSLDRRANTGDLFF
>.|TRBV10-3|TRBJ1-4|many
TGTGCCATCAGGGACTCGGGTTCGGATGAAAAACTGTTTTTT
CAIRDSGSDEKLFF
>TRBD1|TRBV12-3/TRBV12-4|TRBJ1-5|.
TGTGCCAGCAGTCGGGACAGGGCCGATCAGCCCCAGCATTTT
CASSRDRADQPQHF
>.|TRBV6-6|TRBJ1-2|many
TGTGCCAGCAGCTCGGTTCAGGAGAACTATGGCTACACCTTC
CASSSVQENYGYTF
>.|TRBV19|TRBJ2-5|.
TGTGCCAGTAGTATAGGACGTCATGGCACCCAGTACTTC
CASSIGRHGTQYF